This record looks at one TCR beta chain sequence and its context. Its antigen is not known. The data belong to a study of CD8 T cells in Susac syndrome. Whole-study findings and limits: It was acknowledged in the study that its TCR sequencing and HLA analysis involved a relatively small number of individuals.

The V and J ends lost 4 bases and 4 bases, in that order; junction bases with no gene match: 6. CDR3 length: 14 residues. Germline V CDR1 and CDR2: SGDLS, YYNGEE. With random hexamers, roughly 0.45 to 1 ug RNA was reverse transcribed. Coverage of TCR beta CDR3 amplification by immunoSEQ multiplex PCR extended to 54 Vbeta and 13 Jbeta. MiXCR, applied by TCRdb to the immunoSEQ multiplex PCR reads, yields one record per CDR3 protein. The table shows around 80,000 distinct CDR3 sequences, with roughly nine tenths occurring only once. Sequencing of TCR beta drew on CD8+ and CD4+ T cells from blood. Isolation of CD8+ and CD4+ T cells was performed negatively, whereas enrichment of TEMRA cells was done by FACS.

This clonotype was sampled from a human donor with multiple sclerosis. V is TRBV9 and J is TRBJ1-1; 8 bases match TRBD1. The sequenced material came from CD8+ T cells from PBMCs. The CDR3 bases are TGTGCCAGCAGCTCACAGGGGGGGGCCACTGAAGCTTTCTTT. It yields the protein CASSSQGGATEAFF.